The clone carrying this TCR beta chain was detected once. The antigen remains undetermined. The junction does not match germline at one end; this may be a read error. The CDR3 loop spans 15 amino acids. Per germline, CDR1 SGHTA and CDR2 FQGTGA. This entry belongs to a study of metastatic and nonmetastatic thyroid tumors. Whole-study context: The authors compared repertoires across blood and tumor or nodule tissue from malignant and benign thyroid patients.

All patients reached thyroid surgery having received no treatment beforehand. In the original analysis: Variation in CDR3 across clinicopathological groups served as the basis for constructing a distant-metastasis classifier in papillary thyroid cancer. TCRdb re-called the PCR reads with MiXCR. What appears here as the V and J calls and clone size reflects TCRdb's work, not the paper's. The table lists some 46,000 clones, roughly a quarter of them singletons. General observations from the study: For both blood and tumor, malignant thyroid tumors reportedly showed significantly higher TCR beta diversity than benign nodules did.

V and J are TRBV7-3 and TRBJ2-1; the D gene is possibly TRBD2 (5 bases). This receptor was taken from a male donor with papillary thyroid cancer or a benign thyroid nodule (not recorded which). Some clones in this sample may be carry-over from other donors' samples. Sequenced input: blood. CDR3 DNA sequence: TGTGTCAGCAGCTCGCCGGCTAACGGGGTCAATGAGCAGTTCTTC. Translated, it gives CVSSSPANGVNEQFF.